This T cell receptor beta chain came from a study of T cell changes during pregnancy in multiple sclerosis. Some clones are missing from TCRdb's copy, which holds only in-frame ones; the method was immunoSEQ multiplex PCR. The sample shows approximately 50,000 clones, about 90% of them seen only once. The germline gives CDR1 LGHNA, CDR2 YNFKEQ. This CDR3 region has 17 residues. Trimming at V came to 6 bases and at J to 3 bases, leaving 12 bases not matched to a gene. The source is a female donor with multiple sclerosis, enrolled in a pregnancy study. The material sequenced was CD8+ T cells from peripheral blood mononuclear cells, taken after pregnancy. The chain has TRBV4-2 and TRBJ2-3; 10 bases are a match to TRBD2. The DNA of the CDR3 is TGTGCCAGCAGTCGCAACCGACTAGCGGGTTTAACAGATACGCAGTATTTT. Amino acid sequence: CASSRNRLAGLTDTQYF.